One sample yielded the 29 T cell receptor beta chains listed below, sequenced in a study of beta chain features in type 1 diabetes. Regarding the study as a whole: Within each of all four CD4+ subsets, Type 1 diabetes patients had TCRB CDR3s that were moderately but significantly shorter.

No antigen has been assigned to these receptors. The whole isolated RNA underwent reverse transcription, so sequencing captured expressed TCRB transcripts. TCRdb's table, derived via immunoSEQ multiplex PCR, lists solely in-frame clones and lacks some. The sample contains 250,000 or so clones, about 15% of which appear only once. Sequenced sample: naive CD4+ T cells from blood. These TCRs come from a man aged 25-40 years with type 1 diabetes.

This clone was seen a handful of times. This chain connects TRBV29-1 to TRBJ1-3; TRBD1 matches 9 bases. The CDR3 totals 15 residues. V lost 5 bases and J lost 4; bases outside the gene matches: 9. The V gene's germline CDR1 is SQVTM and CDR2 ANQGSEA. DNA for the CDR3: TGCAGCGTTAAGGACAGGGGAACCCCCGGAAACACCATATATTTT. Protein sequence: CSVKDRGTPGNTIYF. Filled out from reference TRBV29-1 and TRBJ1-3, the complete variable domain reads SAVISQKPSRDICQRGTSLTIQCQVDSQVTMMFWYRQQPGQSLTLIATANQGSEATYESGFVIDKFPISRPNLTFSTLTVSNMSPEDSSIYLCSVKDRGTPGNTIYFGEGSWLTVV.

This sequence joins TRBV30 and TRBJ1-2; tentative D call: TRBD1 (6 bases). Germline values: CDR1 GTSNPN, CDR2 SVGIG (reference sequence). CDR3 length equals 12 residues. V was trimmed by 2 bases and J by 4 bases, leaving 8 bases between them. The CDR3 DNA reads as TGTGCCTGGAGTCCGACAGGCTATGGCTACACCTTC. It is translated as CAWSPTGYGYTF.

This clone was found a few times. The V and J genes are TRBV5-1 and TRBJ2-1, with D possibly TRBD2 on 5 matching bases. V was cut by 3 bases and J by 0 bases, with 10 bases left in between. Germline CDR1 and CDR2: SGHRS and YFSETQ. This CDR3 has 15 amino acids. The CDR3 region is CASSSTGSSYNEQFF. CDR3 in DNA: TGCGCCAGCAGCTCCACGGGGAGCTCCTACAATGAGCAGTTCTTC.

This clone was seen only a few times. The chain employs TRBV7-9 and TRBJ2-1; 7 nucleotides agree with TRBD1. Germline V gene data show CDR1 as SEHNR and CDR2 as FQNEAQ (reference sequence). This CDR3 is built from 15 residues. The J segment lost 12 bases and the V segment lost 3 bases, leaving 14 bases of the junction unmatched. CDR3 loop: CASSFATGTVRWQFF. In DNA form, the CDR3 reads TGTGCCAGCAGCTTCGCCACCGGGACAGTTAGGTGGCAGTTCTTC.

This clone turned up a few times. Other DNA variants within this sample encode the same CDR3. The chain employs TRBV18 and TRBJ2-7; TRBD2 is a possible D gene (6 bases). Germline CDR1 is KGHSH and CDR2 is LQKENI. The CDR3 has 14 amino acids. The V end was cut by 3 bases, the J end by 0 bases, with 9 bases between. Written as DNA, the CDR3 is TGTGCCAGCTCACCGGGACTGAGCTCCTACGAGCAGTACTTC. This gives the protein CASSPGLSSYEQYF.

This clone was seen more than once but under ten times. V gene TRBV6-5 combines with J gene TRBJ1-6, with TRBD1 identical over 8 bases. This CDR3 region has 12 residues. The trim removed 5 bases at V and 11 bases at J, leaving 2 bases unmatched. The germline V gene encodes CDR1 MNHEY and CDR2 SVGAGI. The CDR3 DNA is TGTGCCAGCAGTGACAGGGGCACACCCCTCCACTTT. Encoded protein: CASSDRGTPLHF.

The chain combines TRBV7-2 with TRBJ2-5; 10 bases agree with TRBD1. Germline V gene data show CDR1 as SGHTA and CDR2 as FQGNSA. Trimming removed 0 bases from V and 6 bases from J; junction bases left unmatched: 7. The CDR3 length is 16 residues. The CDR3 coding sequence is TGTGCCAGCAGCTTAGCCCCGGGACAGGGGACGAAGACCCAGTACTTC. Amino acid sequence: CASSLAPGQGTKTQYF.

The chain has TRBV7-9 and TRBJ2-1, with TRBD1 matching over 7 bases. CDR1 and CDR2 from the germline V gene are SEHNR and FQNEAQ (reference sequence). CDR3 length equals 15 residues. V was clipped by 5 bases and J by 0 bases; unmatched bases: 4. The CDR3 is CASSQTGYSYNEQFF. In nucleotides, the CDR3 is TGTGCCAGCAGCCAGACAGGGTACTCCTACAATGAGCAGTTCTTC.

This clone was counted many times. This chain joins TRBV30 and TRBJ2-2; D is perhaps TRBD2 (6 bases). The CDR3 length is 13 residues. The germline CDR1 and CDR2 sequences are GTSNPN and SVGIG (reference sequence). The V gene lost 2 bases and the J gene lost 5 bases, with 9 bases spanning the gap. The CDR3 reads CAWSTGTTGELFF. CDR3 nucleotides: TGTGCCTGGAGTACCGGGACTACCGGGGAGCTGTTTTTT.

This clone has a handful of counts. A junction boundary mismatches the germline segment, possibly from a read error. J is TRBJ2-5 and V is TRBV6-1; D unresolved. This CDR3 has 12 residues. Germline V gene lookup returns CDR1 MNHNS and CDR2 SASEGT. The CDR3 spells CAISESQETQYF. Written as DNA, the CDR3 is TGTGCCATCAGTGAGTCACAAGAGACCCAGTACTTC.

Only a few counts were recorded for this clone. The V call is TRBV15, the J call TRBJ2-7; 11 bases map to TRBD1. Germline trimming cut 0 bases from V and 0 bases from J; bases unmatched to any gene: 4. The CDR3 has 17 residues. Germline CDR1 reads LNHNV; CDR2 reads YYDKDF (reference sequence). The CDR3 DNA is TGTGCCACCAGCAGAGATCTTGGGACAGGGGGCTCCTACGAGCAGTACTTC. Its protein product is CATSRDLGTGGSYEQYF.

This clone has more than one count but fewer than ten. CDR3 DNA sequence: TGTGCCAGCTCACCACGGACAGGGGAGGACGAGCAGTACTTC. Translating gives CASSPRTGEDEQYF. This chain uses TRBV18 with TRBJ2-7; 9 bases map to TRBD1. The V gene end was trimmed by 1 base and the J gene end by 5 bases; junction bases not matched to a gene: 3. Germline V CDR1 and CDR2: KGHSH, LQKENI. The CDR3 covers 14 residues. The whole variable domain, filled in from reference TRBV18 and TRBJ2-7, reads NAGVMQNPRHLVRRRGQEARLRCSPMKGHSHVYWYRQLPEEGLKFMVYLQKENIIDESGMPKERFSAEFPKEGPSILRIQQVVRGDSAAYFCASSPRTGEDEQYFGPGTRLTVT.

This clone turned up a few times. The chain carries TRBV7-2 and TRBJ2-7; D not certain. Trimming removed 1 base at V and 0 bases at J, with 7 bases between. CDR3 length equals 14 residues. The germline V gene encodes CDR1 SGHTA and CDR2 FQGNSA. For the CDR3, the DNA is TGTGCCAGCAGCTTAGGCAGGTCCTCCTACGAGCAGTACTTC. Translation gives CASSLGRSSYEQYF.

The chain recombines TRBV30 with TRBJ2-4; tentatively, D is TRBD1 (6 bases). V lost 2 bases, J lost 1 base, and 6 bases lay in between. Germline-derived CDR1 and CDR2 are GTSNPN and SVGIG (reference sequence). The CDR3 has 13 residues. The CDR3 sequence is CAWSRGAKNIQYF. CDR3 sequence (DNA): TGTGCCTGGAGTAGGGGGGCCAAAAACATTCAGTACTTC.

The gene calls are TRBV4-1 and TRBJ1-6, with 7 nucleotides matching TRBD1. The CDR3 extends over 15 amino acids. Trimming took 0 bases from V and 7 from J; bases not matched to a gene: 3. Germline V CDR1 and CDR2: MGHRA, YSYEKL. CDR3 amino acids: CASSQDGDRNSPLHF. CDR3 DNA: TGCGCCAGCAGCCAAGACGGGGACAGAAATTCACCCCTCCACTTT.

This clone was seen a few times. The genes are TRBV18 and TRBJ2-7; no definite D call. V lost 8 bases, J lost 3 bases, and 20 bases lay in between. The CDR3 has 15 amino acids. CDR1 is KGHSH and CDR2 is LQKENI in the germline V gene. The CDR3 region has the DNA TGTGCCAGCACAAACAGAAGGCAATCGGACTACGAGCAGTACTTC. This encodes CASTNRRQSDYEQYF. Looking up the rest from reference TRBV18 and TRBJ2-7 gives the full variable domain: NAGVMQNPRHLVRRRGQEARLRCSPMKGHSHVYWYRQLPEEGLKFMVYLQKENIIDESGMPKERFSAEFPKEGPSILRIQQVVRGDSAAYFCASTNRRQSDYEQYFGPGTRLTVT.

V gene TRBV5-4 combines with J gene TRBJ1-6; no definite D call. The length of the CDR3 is 16 residues. V dropped 0 bases and J dropped 8 bases, with 15 bases sitting between them. Germline loops: CDR1 SGHNT, CDR2 YYREEE (reference sequence). The CDR3 loop reads CASSLDPRREDSPLHF. The CDR3, as DNA: TGTGCCAGCAGCTTGGATCCACGGAGAGAAGATTCACCCCTCCACTTT.

The chain joins TRBV7-6 to TRBJ2-1; no definite D call. Germline CDR1 reads SGHVS; CDR2 reads FNYEAQ. V was shortened by 3 bases and J by 6 bases, with 6 bases between the two germline ends. The CDR3 covers 12 residues. For the CDR3, the DNA is TGTGCCAGCAGCTTCATCGGCAATGAGCAGTTCTTC. Amino acid sequence: CASSFIGNEQFF.

The chain has TRBV7-2 and TRBJ2-7, with unresolved D. The CDR3 runs to 11 residues. Looked up from germline, CDR1 is SGHTA and CDR2 is FQGNSA. Trimming removed 5 bases at V and 11 bases at J, with 13 bases between. The CDR3 loop reads CASSQDGSEYF. The CDR3 DNA reads TGTGCCAGCAGCCAAGATGGAAGCGAGTACTTC.

This clone was seen more than once but under ten times. The V gene is TRBV18, the J gene TRBJ2-1, with a weak D call TRBD2 (6 bases). Between the trimmed V and J ends, which lost 3 bases and 6 bases, there was a span of 18 bases. The germline gives CDR1 KGHSH, CDR2 LQKENI. The length of the CDR3 is 16 residues. CDR3 loop: CASSPQERGKTNEQFF. DNA for the CDR3: TGTGCCAGCTCACCCCAGGAGCGCGGGAAGACCAATGAGCAGTTCTTC.

This clone came up a few times. The rearrangement links TRBV6-5 to TRBJ2-7; possible D gene TRBD2, 5 bases. The CDR3 is made up of 12 amino acids. From germline, CDR1 is MNHEY and CDR2 SVGAGI. V was cut by 10 bases and J by 5 bases, with 15 bases left in between. The CDR3 sequence is CATMRAFDEQYF. CDR3 bases: TGTGCCACCATGCGGGCTTTTGACGAGCAGTACTTC.

The chain joins TRBV19 to TRBJ2-3; D might be TRBD2 (5 bases). V was shortened by 8 bases and J by 2 bases, with 11 bases between the two germline ends. CDR3 length equals 13 residues. Germline CDR1 is LNHDA and CDR2 is SQIVND (reference sequence). CDR3 residues: CASSSRDTDTQYF. DNA of the CDR3: TGTGCCAGTTCTTCGAGGGACACAGATACGCAGTATTTT.

This clone has only a few counts. The rearrangement links TRBV9 to TRBJ2-2; 8 bases agree with TRBD2. The CDR3 is 15 amino acids. V lost 5 bases, J lost 6 bases, and 9 bases stayed unmatched. Germline V gene sequence: CDR1 SGDLS, CDR2 YYNGEE. CDR3 sequence reads: CASRAGTRNSGELFF. In nucleotides, the CDR3 is TGTGCCAGCAGGGCCGGGACTAGAAACTCCGGGGAGCTGTTTTTT.

This CDR3 is CASSRRSSGNYNEQFF. The CDR3 DNA is TGTGCCAGCAGCCGCCGGTCTAGCGGGAATTACAATGAGCAGTTCTTC. This chain uses TRBV5-6 with TRBJ2-1, with TRBD2 matching 9 bases. The V gene end was trimmed by 4 bases and the J gene end by 4 bases; junction bases not matched to a gene: 9. The CDR3 length is 16 residues. CDR1 SGHDT and CDR2 YYEEEE come from the germline V gene.

The V and J genes are TRBV25-1 and TRBJ1-4; TRBD1 agrees at 8 bases. CDR1 is MGHDK, CDR2 SYGVNS, per germline. There are 16 residues in the CDR3. V was pared by 1 base and J by 7 bases, with 8 bases of the junction left unmatched. The CDR3 loop is CASSEFAGGAGEKLFF. CDR3 nucleotides: TGTGCCAGCAGTGAATTCGCAGGGGGCGCAGGTGAAAAACTGTTTTTT.

V gene TRBV4-1 combines with J gene TRBJ2-1; TRBD1 is a possible D gene (6 bases). CDR3 length: 15 amino acids. V lost 1 base and J 1 base, leaving 8 bases between the germline ends. The germline V gene has CDR1 MGHRA and CDR2 YSYEKL. The CDR3 loop reads CASSQAGASYNEQFF. CDR3 nucleotides: TGCGCCAGCAGCCAAGCAGGGGCGTCCTACAATGAGCAGTTCTTC.

Only a few counts were recorded for this clone. The gene calls are TRBV6-5 and TRBJ2-5; maybe TRBD1 (5 bases). The CDR3 loop spans 14 amino acids. CDR1 MNHEY and CDR2 SVGAGI come from the germline V gene. V dropped 5 bases and J dropped 5 bases, with 15 bases sitting between them. The CDR3 spells CASSPSRARETQYF. In DNA, the CDR3 is TGTGCCAGCAGTCCGTCCAGGGCGAGGGAGACCCAGTACTTC.

The V gene is TRBV6-5, the J gene TRBJ2-3; TRBD1 matches at 7 bases. This CDR3 is built from 14 residues. V was pared by 6 bases and J by 0 bases, with 3 bases of the junction left unmatched. CDR1 is MNHEY, CDR2 SVGAGI, per germline. Written as DNA, the CDR3 is TGTGCCAGCAGCCGGACAGGAAGCACAGATACGCAGTATTTT. It is translated as CASSRTGSTDTQYF.

The chain combines TRBV6-1 with TRBJ2-1, with D unclear. Trimming left V 4 bases short and J 4 bases short, with 11 bases between. Looked up from germline, CDR1 is MNHNS and CDR2 is SASEGT. The CDR3 loop spans 14 amino acids. For the CDR3, the DNA is TGTGCCAGCAGTGTCTGGCAGGTGTACAATGAGCAGTTCTTC. It yields the protein CASSVWQVYNEQFF.